This TCR beta chain is drawn from a study of immune evolution from preneoplasia to lung adenocarcinoma. Study results and limitations: Later-stage lesions seemingly showed higher T cell density and diversity than normal lung.

The CDR3 spans 14 residues. Trimming cost V 6 bases and J 3 bases, with 12 bases left between them. Germline V lookup: CDR1 MDHEN, CDR2 SYDVKM. Points on this clone: Its antigen is currently unknown.

Patient tissue came from resections in Japan or China, 2014–2017. Premalignant or tumor cells were enriched by macro-dissection after pathologic assessment. Sequencing used immunoSEQ multiplex PCR; TCRdb keeps in-frame clones, though not all of them. The sample lists about 7,500 clones; around 80% were seen once. The sequence came from a person aged 35 to 50 with lung adenocarcinoma. The V and J genes are TRBV28 and TRBJ1-5, with D tentatively TRBD1 (6 bases). The sample taken for sequencing was FFPE invasive lung adenocarcinoma tissue. The CDR3 sequence: CASRIGQNNQPQHF. Written as DNA, the CDR3 is TGTGCCAGCAGAATTGGACAGAACAATCAGCCCCAGCATTTT.